One and the same sample provided the 22 T cell receptor beta chains below, sequenced in a study of blood T cell repertoires in COVID-19. The protocol was immunoSEQ multiplex PCR, while the TCRdb copy is restricted to in-frame clones and leaves out a portion. The sample includes around 300,000 clones, more than 75% of them seen just once. The source material was peripheral blood. These receptors originate from a woman aged 25-40 years who had recovered from COVID-19.

This chain connects TRBV27 to TRBJ2-7; D is perhaps TRBD2 (5 bases). V shed 3 bases and J shed 2 bases, with 11 bases lying between them. Germline-derived CDR1 and CDR2 are MNHEY and SMNVEV (reference sequence). The CDR3 sequence is 14 residues long. In DNA form, the CDR3 reads TGTGCCAGCAGTTTGGCTAGCCAGACCTACGAGCAGTACTTC. This sequence encodes CASSLASQTYEQYF.

This chain joins TRBV11-2 and TRBJ1-2; perhaps TRBD1 as D (6 bases). The CDR3 sequence is 14 residues long. Germline CDR1 SGHAT, CDR2 FQNNGV. V lost 2 bases to trimming and J lost 4 bases, with 11 bases between them. DNA for the CDR3: TGTGCCAGCAGCTTACCGGACAGCCGCTATGGCTACACCTTC. Translating gives CASSLPDSRYGYTF.

The chain is built from TRBV3-1 (or the pseudogene TRBV3-2) and TRBJ2-1; D call uncertain. V shed 3 bases and J shed 5 bases, with 17 bases lying between them. The CDR3 is 16 residues long. Germline V gene lookup returns CDR1 LGHDT and CDR2 YNNKEL (reference sequence). CDR3 coding DNA: TGTGCCAGCAGCCATCTTGGCGGAACGAGAGACAATGAGCAGTTCTTC. It translates to CASSHLGGTRDNEQFF.

This chain connects TRBV3-1 (or the pseudogene TRBV3-2) to TRBJ2-3; tentative D call: TRBD1 (5 bases). The CDR3 spans 14 residues. Trimming removed 3 bases at V and 3 bases at J, with 10 bases between. Germline loops: CDR1 LGHDT, CDR2 YNNKEL (reference sequence). The CDR3 DNA reads TGTGCCAGCAGCCAGGGGAAGGGGACAGATACGCAGTATTTT. Its translation: CASSQGKGTDTQYF.

The genes are TRBV19 and TRBJ1-2, with D perhaps TRBD1 (5 bases). Germline loops: CDR1 LNHDA, CDR2 SQIVND (reference sequence). Trimming pared 5 bases from V and 6 bases from J, leaving 16 bases between. This CDR3 region has 14 residues. CDR3 in amino acids: CASSLGGKEHGYTF. For the CDR3, the DNA is TGTGCCAGTAGTCTCGGGGGGAAGGAACATGGCTACACCTTC.

This clone showed up just a few times. Within the sample, other DNA sequences also encode this same CDR3. CDR3 bases: TGTGCCAGCAGCGTACTGTCCACAGATACGCAGTATTTT. Amino acid sequence: CASSVLSTDTQYF. The chain uses TRBV9 and TRBJ2-3, with D uncertain. CDR3 length: 13 amino acids. Trimming took off 1 base at V and 2 bases at J, with 5 bases between the two ends. The germline V gene has CDR1 SGDLS and CDR2 YYNGEE.

The chain combines TRBV5-1 with TRBJ2-5; 9 positions agree with TRBD1. The germline V gene has CDR1 SGHRS and CDR2 YFSETQ. The CDR3 is 17 residues long. The V segment lost 1 base and the J segment 0 bases; nucleotides outside the gene matches: 7. In DNA, the CDR3 is TGCGCCAGCAGCTTGTCACCGGGACAGGGAGACCAAGAGACCCAGTACTTC. It yields the protein CASSLSPGQGDQETQYF. The full variable domain, with the rest looked up from reference TRBV5-1 and TRBJ2-5, is KAGVTQTPRYLIKTRGQQVTLSCSPISGHRSVSWYQQTPGQGLQFLFEYFSETQRNKGNFPGRFSGRQFSNSRSEMNVSTLELGDSALYLCASSLSPGQGDQETQYFGPGTRLLVL.

This clone was detected only once. The chain combines TRBV27 with TRBJ2-1; 7 bases are shared with TRBD2. V was clipped by 7 bases and J by 12 bases; unmatched bases: 12. Germline V lookup: CDR1 MNHEY, CDR2 SMNVEV (reference sequence). This CDR3 contains 13 residues. CDR3 region: CASTERGATPQFF. CDR3 DNA sequence: TGTGCCAGCACCGAGCGGGGAGCCACCCCGCAGTTCTTC.

V gene TRBV11-2 combines with J gene TRBJ1-2; no clear D gene. The germline CDR1 and CDR2 sequences are SGHAT and FQNNGV. This CDR3 contains 12 residues. The V end was cut by 3 bases, the J end by 2 bases, with 4 bases between. CDR3 region: CASSLGNYGYTF. As DNA, the CDR3 is TGTGCCAGCAGCTTGGGCAACTATGGCTACACCTTC.

This clone has just one count. This rearrangement joins TRBV7-2 to TRBJ1-2; 7 bases match TRBD1. Losses at the gene ends were 4 bases for V and 7 bases for J; bases not matched to a gene: 6. The CDR3 extends over 13 amino acids. Germline CDR1 is SGHTA and CDR2 is FQGNSA. The DNA for the CDR3 is TGTGCCAGCAGCTCGAGGGGGCAAGGTGGCTACACCTTC. Translating gives CASSSRGQGGYTF.

The chain uses TRBV15 and TRBJ1-6; no clear D. Per germline, CDR1 LNHNV and CDR2 YYDKDF (reference sequence). CDR3 length: 13 amino acids. V shed 1 base and J shed 11 bases, with 9 bases lying between them. DNA of the CDR3: TGTGCCACCAGCAGAGTTCCCCAAACACCCCTCCACTTT. Translation gives CATSRVPQTPLHF.

The chain uses TRBV9 and TRBJ2-2, with 9 positions matching TRBD2. The germline CDR1 and CDR2 sequences are SGDLS and YYNGEE. Trimming at V came to 4 bases and at J to 5 bases, leaving 9 bases not matched to a gene. The CDR3 consists of 16 residues. The CDR3 here is CASSKLAGAGTGELFF. The DNA of the CDR3 is TGTGCCAGCAGCAAATTAGCGGGGGCTGGTACCGGGGAGCTGTTTTTT.

This chain's CDR3 is CASSSDTTSNYGYTF. The DNA for the CDR3 is TGTGCCAGCAGCTCGGACACGACCAGTAACTATGGCTACACCTTC. The chain joins TRBV4-2 to TRBJ1-2, with D maybe TRBD1 (5 bases). CDR3 length: 15 residues. Germline V gives CDR1 LGHNA, CDR2 YNFKEQ. V was cut by 5 bases and J by 1 base, with 14 bases left in between.

CDR3 DNA: TGTGCCAGTGGGCCAGGAGGGTCCGGGGAGCTGTTTTTT. This gives the protein CASGPGGSGELFF. The chain employs TRBV19 and TRBJ2-2; TRBD2 is a possible D gene (6 bases). V lost 8 bases and J lost 6, with 13 bases in between. The V gene's germline CDR1 is LNHDA and CDR2 SQIVND (reference sequence). This CDR3 contains 13 residues.

This rearrangement joins TRBV18 to TRBJ2-2; TRBD1 matches at 12 bases. CDR3 length: 17 amino acids. Germline V gene data show CDR1 as KGHSH and CDR2 as LQKENI. V trimming: 0 bases; J trimming: 3 bases; junction bases outside the gene matches: 2. In nucleotides, the CDR3 is TGTGCCAGCTCACCACCTGGGACAGGGGGCGACACCGGGGAGCTGTTTTTT. Its translation is CASSPPGTGGDTGELFF.

The rearrangement links TRBV29-1 to TRBJ2-7, with 9 bases that match TRBD1. Germline CDR1 and CDR2: SQVTM and ANQGSEA. The CDR3 covers 12 residues. With 6 bases clipped from V and 3 bases from J, the junction kept 3 bases outside the gene matches. This CDR3 is CSVPTGGYEQYF. CDR3 DNA sequence: TGCAGCGTCCCGACAGGGGGCTACGAGCAGTACTTC.

This chain's CDR3 is CASSLVSPGYNQPQHF. The CDR3 coding sequence is TGTGCCAGCAGCTTAGTCTCGCCAGGGTACAATCAGCCCCAGCATTTT. The chain carries TRBV7-9 and TRBJ1-5; D might be TRBD1 (5 bases). CDR1 is SEHNR and CDR2 is FQNEAQ in the germline V gene (reference sequence). The CDR3 loop spans 16 amino acids. The V gene lost 1 base and the J gene lost 3 bases, with 13 bases spanning the gap. The complete variable domain, with remaining parts taken from reference TRBV7-9 and TRBJ1-5, reads DTGVSQNPRHKITKRGQNVTFRCDPISEHNRLYWYRQTLGQGPEFLTYFQNEAQLEKSRLLSDRFSAERPKGSFSTLEIQRTEQGDSAMYLCASSLVSPGYNQPQHFGDGTRLSIL.

The chain recombines TRBV27 with TRBJ2-2; 11 bases align to TRBD2. CDR1 MNHEY and CDR2 SMNVEV come from the germline V gene (reference sequence). Trimming cost V 4 bases and J 4 bases; bases outside gene matches: 2. The CDR3 loop spans 15 amino acids. DNA of the CDR3: TGTGCCAGCAGTTCTCTAGCGGGGGGCACCGGGGAGCTGTTTTTT. As protein: CASSSLAGGTGELFF.

The chain combines TRBV7-9 with TRBJ2-7; tentative D call: TRBD1 (5 bases). Trimming shortened V by 1 base and J by 3 bases, and 7 bases separated the two germline ends. Germline V gene sequence: CDR1 SEHNR, CDR2 FQNEAQ (reference sequence). The CDR3 totals 13 residues. The CDR3 region is CASSLGQIYEQYF. The CDR3 nucleotides read TGTGCCAGCAGCTTAGGACAGATCTACGAGCAGTACTTC. The full variable domain, in which reference TRBV7-9 and TRBJ2-7 provide the parts outside the CDR3, is DTGVSQNPRHKITKRGQNVTFRCDPISEHNRLYWYRQTLGQGPEFLTYFQNEAQLEKSRLLSDRFSAERPKGSFSTLEIQRTEQGDSAMYLCASSLGQIYEQYFGPGTRLTVT.

This clone has only a few counts. The genes are TRBV28 and TRBJ1-5; maybe TRBD1 (6 bases). The germline gives CDR1 MDHEN, CDR2 SYDVKM. The CDR3 spans 15 residues. V lost 2 bases and J 3 bases, leaving 11 bases between the germline ends. In DNA form, the CDR3 reads TGTGCCAGCAGTTTAACCGGACAGTTCAATCAGCCCCAGCATTTT. This gives the protein CASSLTGQFNQPQHF.

V gene TRBV6-2 or TRBV6-3 combines with J gene TRBJ2-5; 9 bases agree with TRBD1. Trimming at V came to 7 bases and at J to 3 bases, leaving 6 bases not matched to a gene. Germline loops: CDR1 MNHEY, CDR2 SVGEGT. The CDR3 spans 14 residues. CDR3 in DNA: TGTGCCAGCACCCCGCGGACAGGGGAAGAGACCCAGTACTTC. This encodes CASTPRTGEETQYF.

The V call is TRBV7-2, the J call TRBJ1-1; 9 bases agree with TRBD1. CDR3 size: 15 residues. The junction had 7 bases not matched to a gene; V was cut back by 5 bases and J by 3 bases. Germline V gene lookup returns CDR1 SGHTA and CDR2 FQGNSA. The CDR3 loop is CASSQGQGWDTEAFF. The CDR3 DNA follows: TGTGCCAGCAGCCAGGGACAGGGTTGGGACACTGAAGCTTTCTTT.